A single sample gave rise to the 22 T cell receptor beta chains below, sequenced in a study of T cells in localized non-small cell lung cancer. TCRdb's table, derived via immunoSEQ multiplex PCR, lists solely in-frame clones and lacks some. This table holds tens of thousands of clones, around 92% found once. This material consisted of peripheral blood mononuclear cells, taken before any cancer treatment. The receptors were sampled from a woman aged 40-70 years with stage III lung adenocarcinoma.

The chain combines TRBV5-4 with TRBJ2-3; D gene unclear. Germline V gene sequence: CDR1 SGHNT, CDR2 YYREEE (reference sequence). The V gene lost 0 bases and the J gene lost 5 bases, with 4 bases spanning the gap. The CDR3 consists of 12 residues. CDR3 region: CASSLDEDTQYF. Here the CDR3 DNA reads TGTGCCAGCAGCTTGGACGAAGATACGCAGTATTTT. Drawing the rest from reference TRBV5-4 and TRBJ2-3, the complete variable domain is ETGVTQSPTHLIKTRGQQVTLRCSSQSGHNTVSWYQQALGQGPQFIFQYYREEENGRGNFPPRFSGLQFPNYSSELNVNALELDDSALYLCASSLDEDTQYFGPGTRLTVL.

This clone has just one count. The V gene is TRBV11-1, the J gene TRBJ1-1, with TRBD1 matching over 7 bases. The CDR3 totals 14 residues. Trimming took 5 bases from V and 1 from J; bases not matched to a gene: 4. From germline, CDR1 is SGHAT and CDR2 FQDESV (reference sequence). The CDR3 spells CASSVTGWNTEAFF. CDR3 bases: TGTGCCAGCAGCGTGACAGGGTGGAACACTGAAGCTTTCTTT.

The gene calls are TRBV5-4 and TRBJ2-3, with TRBD2 as a possible D gene (5 bases). The CDR3 spans 15 residues. Germline V gives CDR1 SGHNT, CDR2 YYREEE (reference sequence). Trimming left V 0 bases short and J 4 bases short, with 12 bases between. CDR3 nucleotides: TGTGCCAGCAGCTTGGCCCCCAGCGGCCCAGATACGCAGTATTTT. Translation gives CASSLAPSGPDTQYF.

V usage is TRBV28 and J usage is TRBJ2-6; possibly TRBD1 for D (5 bases). Trimming cost V 1 base and J 2 bases, with 18 bases left between them. This CDR3 is 19 amino acids long. Germline V gene sequence: CDR1 MDHEN, CDR2 SYDVKM. As DNA, the CDR3 is TGTGCCAGCAGTTTATCTCATGGGGCGGCCCCTCCTGGGGCCAACGTCCTGACTTTC. This encodes CASSLSHGAAPPGANVLTF.

This clone is labeled medium-sized. The chain recombines TRBV28 with TRBJ2-7, with D hard to call. Germline CDR1 is MDHEN and CDR2 is SYDVKM. The CDR3 extends over 16 amino acids. The V end lost 7 bases, the J end lost 3 bases, and 22 bases lay between the germline ends. CDR3 sequence (DNA): TGTGCCAGCACCCCGGTCCGCACCGGGTTGAACTACGAGCAGTACTTC. It yields the protein CASTPVRTGLNYEQYF.

By share, this clone counts as medium-sized. The gene calls are TRBV14 and TRBJ2-1, with D perhaps assigned TRBD1 or TRBD2 (5 bases each). The germline CDR1 and CDR2 sequences are SGHDN and FVKESK. V was clipped by 0 bases and J by 4 bases, with 13 bases between them. The CDR3 runs 16 residues. DNA of the CDR3: TGTGCCAGCAGCCAAGATAGGGGTAGCGCGTACAATGAGCAGTTCTTC. Translating gives CASSQDRGSAYNEQFF.

The chain joins TRBV28 to TRBJ1-2; no reliable D call. Germline assignment: CDR1 MDHEN and CDR2 SYDVKM. The CDR3 length is 15 residues. The V end lost 4 bases, the J end lost 4 bases, and 16 bases lay between the germline ends. CDR3 region: CASSYWSDGAYGYTF. The CDR3 DNA follows: TGTGCCAGCAGTTACTGGTCGGACGGAGCCTATGGCTACACCTTC.

J is TRBJ2-5 and V is TRBV2, with D possibly being TRBD1 (5 bases). Trimming shortened V by 6 bases and J by 2 bases, and 10 bases separated the two germline ends. This CDR3 spans 13 amino acids. CDR1 and CDR2 (germline): SNHLY, FYNNEI. CDR3 region: CASSPWTQETQYF. The CDR3 DNA reads as TGTGCCAGCAGCCCCTGGACACAAGAGACCCAGTACTTC. Complete variable domain (other parts from reference TRBV2 and TRBJ2-5): EPEVTQTPSHQVTQMGQEVILRCVPISNHLYFYWYRQILGQKVEFLVSFYNNEISEKSEIFDDQFSVERPDGSNFTLKIRSTKLEDSAMYFCASSPWTQETQYFGPGTRLLVL.

Of note for this clone: The junction shows a germline mismatch at one end, possibly a read error. At the DNA level, this CDR3 is encoded by other sequences in the same sample as well. V gene TRBV30 combines with J gene TRBJ1-5; D unresolved. The CDR3 extends over 13 amino acids. The germline V gene encodes CDR1 GTSNPN and CDR2 SVGIG (reference sequence). The DNA for the CDR3 is TGTGCCTGGAGCGGAGGCGGCAACCAGCCCCAGCATTTT. Amino acid sequence: CAWSGGGNQPQHF.

The chain couples TRBV28 to TRBJ1-5, with 7 bases matching TRBD1. Looked up from germline, CDR1 is MDHEN and CDR2 is SYDVKM. The CDR3 has 13 amino acids. Losses at the gene ends were 2 bases for V and 7 bases for J; bases not matched to a gene: 2. In DNA, the CDR3 is TGTGCCAGCAGTTTAAGAGGGGGCCAGCCCCAGCATTTT. Residues: CASSLRGGQPQHF.

The rearrangement links TRBV6-5 to TRBJ2-6, with 8 positions matching TRBD1. The CDR3 is made up of 16 amino acids. CDR1 and CDR2 (germline): MNHEY, SVGAGI. V shed 0 bases and J 3 bases; nucleotides not matched to a gene: 1. The CDR3 is CASSYSDRVGANVLTF. The CDR3 DNA is TGTGCCAGCAGTTACTCGGACAGGGTTGGGGCCAACGTCCTGACTTTC.

The chain carries TRBV5-1 and TRBJ1-4, with 7 bases lining up with TRBD1. The CDR3 totals 14 residues. Germline CDR1 is SGHRS and CDR2 is YFSETQ. Trimming cost V 5 bases and J 6 bases; bases outside gene matches: 7. CDR3 residues: CASRNPGGDEKLFF. The CDR3 coding sequence is TGCGCCAGCAGAAACCCAGGGGGAGATGAAAAACTGTTTTTT. The variable domain in full, completed from reference TRBV5-1 and TRBJ1-4, reads KAGVTQTPRYLIKTRGQQVTLSCSPISGHRSVSWYQQTPGQGLQFLFEYFSETQRNKGNFPGRFSGRQFSNSRSEMNVSTLELGDSALYLCASRNPGGDEKLFFGSGTQLSVL.

The J gene is TRBJ2-3, the V gene TRBV9; 8 bases fit TRBD2. The germline CDR1 and CDR2 sequences are SGDLS and YYNGEE. The CDR3 totals 14 residues. Losses at the gene ends were 6 bases for V and 0 bases for J; bases not matched to a gene: 3. The CDR3 loop is CASNSGSSTDTQYF. As DNA, the CDR3 is TGTGCCAGCAACAGCGGGAGCAGCACAGATACGCAGTATTTT.

Turning to this clone: At one of its ends the junction is not consistent with the germline gene, which may arise from a read error. The V gene is TRBV4-1, the J gene TRBJ2-2, with 9 bases aligning to TRBD2. CDR3 length: 17 residues. In germline, CDR1 is MGHRA, CDR2 YSYEKL. CDR3 in amino acids: CASSQTVLLSGGRELFF. The CDR3 DNA is TGCGCCAGCAGCCAGACAGTATTACTAAGCGGGGGGCGGGAACTGTTTTTT.

The rearrangement joins TRBV25-1 to TRBJ1-1, with 8 bases aligning to TRBD1. The CDR3 sequence is 14 residues long. Germline loops: CDR1 MGHDK, CDR2 SYGVNS. V gave up 4 bases and J gave up 6 bases; unmatched junction bases: 7. The CDR3 loop reads CASSAQGASAEAFF. In DNA, the CDR3 is TGTGCCAGCAGTGCTCAGGGGGCGTCGGCTGAAGCTTTCTTT.

The chain links TRBV29-1 to TRBJ2-3; unclear D gene. The CDR3 is made up of 15 amino acids. Germline lookup yields CDR1 SQVTM and CDR2 ANQGSEA. Trimming removed 2 bases from V and 3 bases from J, with 15 bases in between. CDR3 sequence reads: CSVETDHKGTDTQYF. In DNA form, the CDR3 reads TGCAGCGTTGAAACAGACCATAAGGGAACAGATACGCAGTATTTT.

V and J are TRBV5-1 and TRBJ2-3, with TRBD1 matching 11 bases. The CDR3 runs 17 residues. The V segment lost 0 bases and the J segment 4 bases; nucleotides outside the gene matches: 7. The germline gives CDR1 SGHRS, CDR2 YFSETQ. As DNA, the CDR3 is TGCGCCAGCAGCTTGGAAGGGACAGGGGGTGTTGCAGATACGCAGTATTTT. Translation gives CASSLEGTGGVADTQYF.

The chain carries TRBV9 and TRBJ2-5, with a tentative D call TRBD2 (6 bases). The CDR3 has 14 amino acids. Germline CDR1 and CDR2: SGDLS and YYNGEE. Trimming stripped 3 bases from V and 2 bases from J, with 11 bases between. CDR3 DNA sequence: TGTGCCAGCAGCGAGGGAGGACGGCAAGAGACCCAGTACTTC. The encoded protein is CASSEGGRQETQYF.

The genes are TRBV4-1 and TRBJ1-5; 7 bases line up with TRBD1. This CDR3 is 16 amino acids long. V lost 1 base to trimming and J lost 3 bases; unmatched junction nucleotides: 6. Looked up from germline, CDR1 is MGHRA and CDR2 is YSYEKL. The CDR3 protein is CASSQVGTVTNQPQHF. The CDR3 DNA is TGCGCCAGCAGCCAAGTCGGGACAGTTACCAATCAGCCCCAGCATTTT.

J is TRBJ2-3 and V is TRBV7-8; D gene uncertain. This CDR3 contains 13 residues. CDR1 and CDR2 from the germline V gene are SGHVS and FQNEAQ. Trimming cost V 6 bases and J 6 bases, with 13 bases left between them. The CDR3 coding sequence is TGTGCCAGCAGGCTTGATCCGCAGGATACGCAGTATTTT. It specifies CASRLDPQDTQYF. Looking up the rest from reference TRBV7-8 and TRBJ2-3 gives the full variable domain: GAGVSQSPRYKVAKRGQDVALRCDPISGHVSLFWYQQALGQGPEFLTYFQNEAQLDKSGLPSDRFFAERPEGSVSTLKIQRTQQEDSAVYLCASRLDPQDTQYFGPGTRLTVL.

V is TRBV7-9 and J is TRBJ1-1; TRBD1 is a possible D gene (6 bases). From germline, CDR1 is SEHNR and CDR2 FQNEAQ (reference sequence). V lost 1 base to trimming and J lost 0 bases, with 18 bases between them. The CDR3 extends over 18 amino acids. The CDR3 protein is CASSLVRGRGYMNTEAFF. The CDR3 DNA reads TGTGCCAGCAGCTTAGTTCGTGGCAGGGGTTACATGAACACTGAAGCTTTCTTT.

The rearrangement joins TRBV7-8 to TRBJ2-1; D ambiguous. The V gene lost 5 bases and the J gene lost 2 bases, with 10 bases spanning the gap. CDR1 and CDR2 from the germline V gene are SGHVS and FQNEAQ. CDR3 size: 14 residues. The DNA of the CDR3 is TGTGCCAGCAGCCCCCGGGCAGCCTACAATGAGCAGTTCTTC. Protein sequence: CASSPRAAYNEQFF.